The sequence of this TCR beta chain was determined in a study of Tregs in tolerant kidney transplant recipients. Study-level information: Mixed chimerism was transient after nonmyeloablative marrow transplants from related graft donors. General study results and limits: Validation in larger populations is needed because few patients were studied. Biological reproducibility was not directly addressed in this study.

Only a few counts were recorded for this clone. Its antigen remains unknown. The CDR3 sequence is 15 residues long. Germline V CDR1 and CDR2: SEHNR, FQNEAQ (reference sequence). Germline trimming cut 2 bases from V and 5 bases from J; bases unmatched to any gene: 6. CFSE-labeled recipient PBMCs were cultured less than 7 days with irradiated graft donor PBMCs, then FACS-sorted. Libraries were prepared by immunoSEQ multiplex PCR; TCRdb keeps only in-frame clonotypes and omits some of them. The sample lists several thousand clones; roughly 34% were seen once. The TCR sequence derives from a human patient who received a combined kidney and bone marrow transplant. Material: CD8+ T cells from blood cultured with allogeneic cells, obtained before the transplant. The genes are TRBV7-9 and TRBJ2-5; the match to TRBD1 covers 9 bases. The CDR3 nucleotides are TGTGCCAGCAGCTTACAACAGGGGGCTATCGAGACCCAGTACTTC. Amino acids: CASSLQQGAIETQYF.